These 29 T cell receptor beta chains were sequenced from one sample in a study of PD-1 blockade in classical Hodgkin lymphoma. Every patient had relapsed following autologous stem cell transplantation, and cohorts differed in brentuximab vedotin exposure. TCRdb's copy holds only in-frame clones and misses some; the assay was immunoSEQ multiplex PCR. The data show some 13,000 clones, with around 76% seen just once and just over 4% held by the top ten. This sample comprised peripheral blood mononuclear cells (PBMCs), obtained at baseline. These receptors were collected from a human donor with classical Hodgkin lymphoma.

CDR3 amino acids: CASRRDRGRPSSYEQYF. For the CDR3, the DNA is TGTGCCAGCAGAAGGGACAGGGGGCGCCCCAGCTCCTACGAGCAGTACTTC. V and J are TRBV2 and TRBJ2-7, with 12 bases that match TRBD1. This CDR3 is 17 amino acids long. From germline, CDR1 is SNHLY and CDR2 FYNNEI. V was pared by 6 bases and J by 0 bases, with 9 bases of the junction left unmatched.

V and J are TRBV29-1 and TRBJ1-2; weak D call: TRBD1 (6 bases). Deletions cut 6 bases from V and 5 bases from J, with 19 bases between. The CDR3 runs to 14 residues. Per the germline V gene, CDR1 is SQVTM and CDR2 is ANQGSEA. CDR3 coding DNA: TGCAGCGTCAATCACCAGGGGAGCGGGTATGGCTACACCTTC. Amino acids: CSVNHQGSGYGYTF.

The gene calls are TRBV4-2 and TRBJ2-5; D perhaps matches TRBD1 (6 bases). The CDR3 totals 15 residues. Germline CDR1 and CDR2: LGHNA and YNFKEQ. V lost 1 base and J lost 4, with 13 bases in between. The CDR3 region has the DNA TGTGCCAGCAGCCAAGGAGTGGGGGCCCCAGAGACCCAGTACTTC. Translation: CASSQGVGAPETQYF.

The chain employs TRBV28 and TRBJ2-3; D unresolved. Germline loops: CDR1 MDHEN, CDR2 SYDVKM. V shed 3 bases and J shed 0 bases, with 7 bases lying between them. The CDR3 covers 14 residues. CDR3 region: CASSLARSTDTQYF. In DNA, the CDR3 is TGTGCCAGCAGTTTGGCACGGAGCACAGATACGCAGTATTTT. The full variable domain, in which reference TRBV28 and TRBJ2-3 provide the parts outside the CDR3, is DVKVTQSSRYLVKRTGEKVFLECVQDMDHENMFWYRQDPGLGLRLIYFSYDVKMKEKGDIPEGYSVSREKKERFSLILESASTNQTSMYLCASSLARSTDTQYFGPGTRLTVL.

This clone was seen a handful of times. This sequence joins TRBV9 and TRBJ2-3; 10 positions match TRBD2. V shed 0 bases and J 4 bases; nucleotides not matched to a gene: 5. The CDR3 extends over 16 amino acids. Germline V gives CDR1 SGDLS, CDR2 YYNGEE. The CDR3 spells CASSVASGGLADTQYF. In DNA, the CDR3 is TGTGCCAGCAGCGTAGCTAGCGGGGGACTCGCAGATACGCAGTATTTT.

The chain couples TRBV27 to TRBJ1-1; no reliable D call. In germline, CDR1 is MNHEY, CDR2 SMNVEV (reference sequence). The CDR3 spans 13 residues. The germline V and J ends were trimmed by 2 bases and 3 bases, with 7 bases remaining between them. The CDR3 nucleotides read TGTGCCAGCAGTTTAAATGGGGACACTGAAGCTTTCTTT. It specifies CASSLNGDTEAFF.

This clone was seen more than once but under ten times. The rearrangement uses TRBV7-3 and TRBJ2-2; no firm D call. The V gene lost 4 bases and the J gene lost 6 bases, with 6 bases spanning the gap. This CDR3 contains 12 residues. From germline, CDR1 is SGHTA and CDR2 FQGTGA. CDR3 in DNA: TGTGCCAGCAGCTCACCGGCCGGGGAGCTGTTTTTT. Its translation: CASSSPAGELFF.

This clone was detected once. V gene TRBV6-4 combines with J gene TRBJ1-1; unclear D gene. CDR3 size: 13 residues. V was cut by 0 bases and J by 0 bases, with 2 bases left in between. The germline V gene has CDR1 MRHNA and CDR2 SNTAGT. The CDR3 nucleotides read TGTGCCAGCAGTGACTCGCTGAACACTGAAGCTTTCTTT. It specifies CASSDSLNTEAFF.

The chain has TRBV18 and TRBJ2-7, with D possibly being TRBD1 (5 bases). The CDR3 sequence is 13 residues long. Trimming cost V 3 bases and J 7 bases, with 13 bases left between them. Germline V gives CDR1 KGHSH, CDR2 LQKENI. This chain's CDR3 is CASSPQTAAEQYF. The CDR3 DNA reads TGTGCCAGCTCACCCCAGACAGCTGCAGAGCAGTACTTC.

The CDR3 DNA follows: TGTGCCAGCAGTTTAATCCCTCCAGGACAGGGATGGTCCTACGAGCAGTACTTC. This encodes CASSLIPPGQGWSYEQYF. J is TRBJ2-7 and V is TRBV27, with TRBD1 matching 8 bases. V shed 2 bases and J 1 base; nucleotides not matched to a gene: 13. The CDR3 runs to 18 residues. Looked up from germline, CDR1 is MNHEY and CDR2 is SMNVEV (reference sequence).

This clone is termed large. The chain employs TRBV5-1 and TRBJ1-2, with D possibly matching TRBD1 (5 bases). The germline V gene encodes CDR1 SGHRS and CDR2 YFSETQ. The CDR3 is made up of 13 amino acids. V shed 4 bases and J shed 5 bases, with 12 bases lying between them. The CDR3 protein is CASSPEGTYGYTF. The CDR3 DNA is TGCGCCAGCAGCCCGGAGGGGACTTATGGCTACACCTTC.

CDR3 residues: CASSLDGGTYEQYF. The CDR3 nucleotides read TGCGCCAGCAGCTTGGACGGGGGCACCTACGAGCAGTACTTC. V usage is TRBV5-1 and J usage is TRBJ2-7; TRBD1 or TRBD2 may be the D gene (6 bases each). V dropped 0 bases and J dropped 2 bases, with 9 bases sitting between them. The CDR3 contains 14 residues. CDR1 and CDR2 from the germline V gene are SGHRS and YFSETQ.

This clone was found a few times. The chain employs TRBV9 and TRBJ1-2; D is uncertain. The CDR3 is 13 residues long. Germline V lookup: CDR1 SGDLS, CDR2 YYNGEE. V lost 4 bases and J 5 bases, leaving 12 bases between the germline ends. The CDR3 here is CASSFFDGYGYTF. The CDR3 coding sequence is TGTGCCAGCAGCTTTTTCGACGGTTATGGCTACACCTTC.

By proportion, this clone is medium-sized. The V gene is TRBV11-2, the J gene TRBJ2-7; D not certain. The CDR3 is 15 residues long. The germline V and J ends were trimmed by 1 base and 4 bases, with 14 bases remaining between them. Germline lookup yields CDR1 SGHAT and CDR2 FQNNGV. The CDR3 DNA reads TGTGCCAGCAGCTTAGTCGGACCCGCGGTGTACGAGCAGTACTTC. It is translated as CASSLVGPAVYEQYF.

The chain joins TRBV7-9 to TRBJ1-2; D remains unclear. Germline V gene sequence: CDR1 SEHNR, CDR2 FQNEAQ (reference sequence). The CDR3 consists of 12 residues. V lost 1 base and J lost 3, with 3 bases in between. The DNA of the CDR3 is TGTGCCAGCAGCTTAGGCGACTATGGCTACACCTTC. It codes for CASSLGDYGYTF.

The chain joins TRBV5-4 to TRBJ2-2; D is perhaps TRBD2 (6 bases). The V end was cut by 1 base, the J end by 6 bases, with 13 bases between. The CDR3 sequence is 15 residues long. Germline-derived CDR1 and CDR2 are SGHNT and YYREEE (reference sequence). The CDR3 spells CASSLSRERPGELFF. The CDR3 DNA sequence: TGTGCCAGCAGCTTGTCTCGGGAGCGACCCGGGGAGCTGTTTTTT.

The chain links TRBV30 to TRBJ2-3; 7 bases map to TRBD2. The trim removed 3 bases at V and 1 base at J, leaving 13 bases unmatched. CDR1 and CDR2 from the germline V gene are GTSNPN and SVGIG (reference sequence). There are 17 residues in the CDR3. The DNA for the CDR3 is TGTGCCTGGAGGGGCGGGACTATGAAACCCGGCACAGATACGCAGTATTTT. Amino acids: CAWRGGTMKPGTDTQYF.

The V call is TRBV6-5, the J call TRBJ1-5; TRBD1 matches at 8 bases. V was pared by 5 bases and J by 4 bases, with 7 bases of the junction left unmatched. Germline-derived CDR1 and CDR2 are MNHEY and SVGAGI. The CDR3 spans 15 residues. CDR3 nucleotides: TGTGCCAGCAGTACTAGACAGGGGCGGAATCAGCCCCAGCATTTT. It specifies CASSTRQGRNQPQHF.

The chain joins TRBV5-1 to TRBJ2-1; 9 bases line up with TRBD1. Germline V lookup: CDR1 SGHRS, CDR2 YFSETQ. The CDR3 is 16 residues long. The V and J ends lost 2 bases and 3 bases, in that order; junction bases with no gene match: 6. The CDR3 nucleotides read TGCGCCAGCAGCTTCCTGGCGGGACAGGGCTACAATGAGCAGTTCTTC. It is translated as CASSFLAGQGYNEQFF.

This clone has only a few counts. V usage is TRBV27 and J usage is TRBJ2-3, with no clear D. CDR1 MNHEY and CDR2 SMNVEV come from the germline V gene (reference sequence). This CDR3 has 14 residues. V gave up 6 bases and J gave up 4 bases, with 14 bases separating them. The CDR3 DNA is TGTGCCAGCAGCCTCTCTCTCGGTGCAGATACGCAGTATTTT. Translating gives CASSLSLGADTQYF.

V is TRBV9 and J is TRBJ2-6; 10 nucleotides agree with TRBD1. The CDR3 totals 19 residues. V lost 0 bases to trimming and J lost 0 bases; unmatched junction nucleotides: 6. CDR1 SGDLS and CDR2 YYNGEE come from the germline V gene. The CDR3 protein is CASSVERTGGYSGANVLTF. The CDR3 DNA reads as TGTGCCAGCAGCGTAGAAAGGACAGGGGGATACTCTGGGGCCAACGTCCTGACTTTC.

The chain is built from TRBV5-1 and TRBJ2-7; D is uncertain. The V end lost 2 bases, the J end lost 2 bases, and 11 bases lay between the germline ends. CDR1 is SGHRS, CDR2 YFSETQ, per germline. The CDR3 contains 14 residues. DNA of the CDR3: TGCGCCAGCAGCTTTACATCGGGCGCCTACGAGCAGTACTTC. As protein: CASSFTSGAYEQYF. The full variable domain, with the rest looked up from reference TRBV5-1 and TRBJ2-7, is KAGVTQTPRYLIKTRGQQVTLSCSPISGHRSVSWYQQTPGQGLQFLFEYFSETQRNKGNFPGRFSGRQFSNSRSEMNVSTLELGDSALYLCASSFTSGAYEQYFGPGTRLTVT.

V usage is TRBV5-1 and J usage is TRBJ1-5; a possible D gene is TRBD1 (5 bases). The CDR3 runs 14 residues. The germline V and J ends were trimmed by 0 bases and 3 bases, with 7 bases remaining between them. Germline V CDR1 and CDR2: SGHRS, YFSETQ. CDR3 DNA: TGCGCCAGCAGCTTGGGACAGAACAATCAGCCCCAGCATTTT. Translating gives CASSLGQNNQPQHF. The whole variable domain, filled in from reference TRBV5-1 and TRBJ1-5, reads KAGVTQTPRYLIKTRGQQVTLSCSPISGHRSVSWYQQTPGQGLQFLFEYFSETQRNKGNFPGRFSGRQFSNSRSEMNVSTLELGDSALYLCASSLGQNNQPQHFGDGTRLSIL.

The chain employs TRBV4-2 and TRBJ2-5; D remains ambiguous. This CDR3 contains 12 residues. V was pared by 5 bases and J by 7 bases, with 11 bases between. Germline values: CDR1 LGHNA, CDR2 YNFKEQ. The CDR3 protein is CASSSEAGTQYF. The CDR3 DNA follows: TGTGCCAGCAGCTCTGAGGCAGGGACCCAGTACTTC.

The chain joins TRBV7-7 to TRBJ2-7; D may match TRBD1 or TRBD2 (5 bases each). The CDR3 length is 14 residues. Germline V gene sequence: CDR1 SSHAT, CDR2 FNYEAQ (reference sequence). V was pared by 1 base and J by 1 base, with 8 bases between. DNA of the CDR3: TGTGCCAGCAGCTTAGGTGGGGGATCCTACGAGCAGTACTTC. Its translation: CASSLGGGSYEQYF.

The V gene is TRBV5-1, the J gene TRBJ1-2; the match to TRBD1 covers 8 bases. Per germline, CDR1 SGHRS and CDR2 YFSETQ. The ends lost 0 bases at V and 5 bases at J; junction bases unmatched: 6. The CDR3 loop spans 15 amino acids. In DNA form, the CDR3 reads TGCGCCAGCAGCTTGGGGTTGGGACAGGTTTATGGCTACACCTTC. Translated: CASSLGLGQVYGYTF.

The CDR3 is CASTRGLAGVRGELFF. For the CDR3, the DNA is TGTGCCAGTACCCGAGGACTAGCGGGAGTTCGCGGGGAGCTGTTTTTT. The V gene is TRBV19, the J gene TRBJ2-2, with 13 bases identical to TRBD2. This CDR3 comprises 16 residues. Germline-derived CDR1 and CDR2 are LNHDA and SQIVND (reference sequence). J gave up 7 bases and V 7 bases, and 9 bases lay outside the gene matches.

The V and J genes are TRBV5-4 and TRBJ1-3; D is undetermined. V was cut by 3 bases and J by 4 bases, with 8 bases left in between. This CDR3 is 13 amino acids long. Germline values: CDR1 SGHNT, CDR2 YYREEE (reference sequence). CDR3 sequence: CASSWTMGNTIYF. CDR3 bases: TGTGCCAGCAGCTGGACCATGGGAAACACCATATATTTT.

This sequence joins TRBV27 and TRBJ1-2, with a weak D call TRBD1 (6 bases). The CDR3 contains 14 residues. CDR1 MNHEY and CDR2 SMNVEV come from the germline V gene (reference sequence). V shed 5 bases and J shed 6 bases, with 16 bases lying between them. In DNA, the CDR3 is TGTGCCAGCAGTCCCTACGGGGGCGCGGATGGCTACACCTTC. As protein: CASSPYGGADGYTF.